One and the same sample provided the 20 T cell receptor beta chains below, sequenced in a study of spatial heterogeneity in lung cancer. Time point: blood at routine non-recurrence follow-up after resection. In TCRdb, the 5' RACE reads were re-called with MiXCR into one record per CDR3 protein. Here the sample spans more than 30,000 distinct CDR3 sequences, less than 11% being singletons. The sample was PBMCs, taken at follow-up. Source of these receptors: a female donor with early-stage non-small cell lung cancer.

This clonotype was counted only a few times. V gene TRBV12-3 or TRBV12-4 combines with J gene TRBJ2-5; tentatively, D is TRBD1 (5 bases). Trimming left V 5 bases short and J 0 bases short, with 25 bases between. The CDR3 spans 19 residues. The CDR3 sequence is CASSASSRGSTLYQETQYF. CDR3 DNA sequence: TGTGCCAGCAGTGCCTCCTCAAGGGGCTCCACACTATACCAAGAGACCCAGTACTTC.

In this sample, this clonotype turned up a few times. The J gene is TRBJ2-1, the V gene TRBV7-2; TRBD2 agrees at 9 bases. The CDR3 length is 17 residues. Germline V CDR1 and CDR2: SGHTA, FQGNSA. V lost 5 bases and J lost 7; bases outside the gene matches: 15. CDR3 region: CASSPRLSGGKSNEQFF. In nucleotides, the CDR3 is TGTGCCAGCAGCCCCCGACTTAGCGGGGGTAAATCGAATGAGCAGTTCTTC.

This clonotype was seen many times. J is TRBJ1-1 and V is TRBV28, with D perhaps matching TRBD1 (6 bases). The V gene's germline CDR1 is MDHEN and CDR2 SYDVKM. Trimming stripped 4 bases from V and 3 bases from J, with 15 bases between. CDR3 size: 15 residues. The CDR3: CASSSGDTADTEAFF. The CDR3 nucleotides read TGTGCCAGCAGTTCCGGGGACACCGCGGACACTGAAGCTTTCTTT.

This clonotype occurred many times. The rearrangement joins TRBV28 to TRBJ2-2, with D possibly TRBD2 on 7 matching bases. Trimming left V 2 bases short and J 1 base short, with 11 bases between. CDR3 size: 16 residues. Germline V gives CDR1 MDHEN, CDR2 SYDVKM. The CDR3, as DNA: TGTGCCAGCAGTTTACGCGGGGGCCGGAACACCGGGGAGCTGTTTTTT. Translating gives CASSLRGGRNTGELFF. Complete variable domain (other parts from reference TRBV28 and TRBJ2-2): DVKVTQSSRYLVKRTGEKVFLECVQDMDHENMFWYRQDPGLGLRLIYFSYDVKMKEKGDIPEGYSVSREKKERFSLILESASTNQTSMYLCASSLRGGRNTGELFFGEGSRLTVL.

This clonotype has just a few counts. The J gene is TRBJ2-3, the V gene TRBV6-2 or TRBV6-3; 9 bases fit TRBD1. The trim removed 5 bases at V and 3 bases at J, leaving 9 bases unmatched. CDR3 length equals 16 residues. Germline assignment: CDR1 MNHEY and CDR2 SVGEGT. CDR3 loop: CASSQQGAVVTDTQYF. In nucleotides, the CDR3 is TGTGCCAGCAGTCAACAGGGGGCTGTCGTGACAGATACGCAGTATTTT.

The chain joins TRBV11-2 to TRBJ2-3; no clear D. The CDR3 covers 14 residues. Trimming removed 3 bases from V and 0 bases from J, with 7 bases in between. Per germline, CDR1 SGHAT and CDR2 FQNNGV. CDR3 nucleotides: TGTGCCAGCAGCTTGGGTATTAGCACAGATACGCAGTATTTT. This sequence encodes CASSLGISTDTQYF.

This clonotype was seen repeatedly, ten times or more. This sequence joins TRBV7-3 and TRBJ2-2; a possible D gene is TRBD1 (6 bases). With 4 bases removed from V and 1 base from J, the gap between germline ends came to 10 bases. The V gene's germline CDR1 is SGHTA and CDR2 FQGTGA. This CDR3 comprises 15 residues. This chain's CDR3 is CASSSAGENTGELFF. DNA of the CDR3: TGTGCCAGCAGCTCCGCAGGGGAGAACACCGGGGAGCTGTTTTTT.

This clonotype occurred many times. The V and J genes are TRBV20-1 and TRBJ2-7; D might be TRBD2 (5 bases). Between the trimmed V and J ends, which lost 8 bases and 5 bases, there was a span of 16 bases. This CDR3 is built from 12 residues. The germline CDR1 and CDR2 sequences are DFQATT and SNEGSKA (reference sequence). The CDR3 region is CSYLRVGDEQYF. For the CDR3, the DNA is TGCAGTTACCTAAGGGTCGGGGACGAGCAGTACTTC.

This clonotype was seen repeatedly, ten times or more. J is TRBJ1-1 and V is TRBV24-1, with 7 nucleotides matching TRBD1. CDR1 KGHDR and CDR2 SFDVKD come from the germline V gene. The CDR3 is 13 residues long. V shed 10 bases, J shed 0 bases, and the junction held 4 bases outside the gene matches. The CDR3 is CATATGMNTEAFF. The DNA of the CDR3 is TGTGCCACGGCGACAGGGATGAACACTGAAGCTTTCTTT.

The table lists this clonotype with a few counts. The V gene is TRBV6-1, the J gene TRBJ2-3; D is ambiguous. The V end was cut by 1 base, the J end by 5 bases, with 10 bases between. Germline lookup yields CDR1 MNHNS and CDR2 SASEGT. The length of the CDR3 is 14 residues. CDR3 in DNA: TGTGCCAGCAGTGAAGGGGCTGGAAGAGATACGCAGTATTTT. Its protein is CASSEGAGRDTQYF.

This clonotype was seen more than once but under ten times. In nucleotides, the CDR3 is TGCGCCAGCAGCCCGTGGCCTGTGGGCCTGCGCACAGATACGCAGTATTTT. It yields the protein CASSPWPVGLRTDTQYF. This rearrangement joins TRBV5-1 to TRBJ2-3; D not certain. The CDR3 spans 17 residues. Germline V gene lookup returns CDR1 SGHRS and CDR2 YFSETQ. With 4 bases removed from V and 1 base from J, the gap between germline ends came to 19 bases.

This clonotype has ten or more counts. The rearrangement links TRBV29-1 to TRBJ1-2, with D hard to call. Trimming took off 0 bases at V and 7 bases at J, with 9 bases between the two ends. The CDR3 sequence is 12 residues long. From germline, CDR1 is SQVTM and CDR2 ANQGSEA. DNA for the CDR3: TGCAGCGTTGAAGATCCCCGACCTGGCTACACCTTC. The encoded protein is CSVEDPRPGYTF.

This clonotype showed up many times. The chain recombines TRBV3-1 with TRBJ2-7, with D uncertain. The CDR3 spans 15 residues. Trimming shortened V by 0 bases and J by 3 bases, and 12 bases separated the two germline ends. Germline V gene lookup returns CDR1 LGHDT and CDR2 YNNKEL (reference sequence). The CDR3 here is CASSQDGNRIYEQYF. The CDR3 nucleotides read TGTGCCAGCAGCCAAGATGGGAACAGAATCTACGAGCAGTACTTC.

This clonotype came up many times. The chain couples TRBV3-1 to TRBJ1-6, with D hard to call. This CDR3 spans 14 amino acids. The germline V gene has CDR1 LGHDT and CDR2 YNNKEL (reference sequence). V was pared by 1 base and J by 7 bases, with 8 bases between. CDR3 coding DNA: TGTGCCAGCAGCCAAGGGGTCGGGAATTCACCCCTCCACTTT. It codes for CASSQGVGNSPLHF.

The rearrangement links TRBV27 to TRBJ1-5; D is uncertain. The CDR3 spans 14 residues. CDR1 and CDR2 from the germline V gene are MNHEY and SMNVEV (reference sequence). V lost 5 bases and J lost 8, with 16 bases in between. Here the CDR3 reads CASSNVRSVEPQHF. The CDR3 DNA is TGTGCCAGCAGTAATGTACGTTCGGTGGAGCCCCAGCATTTT.

The V call is TRBV3-1, the J call TRBJ2-1, with TRBD2 identical over 9 bases. The V and J ends lost 3 bases and 3 bases, in that order; junction bases with no gene match: 6. The CDR3 is 16 amino acids. Germline V CDR1 and CDR2: LGHDT, YNNKEL (reference sequence). The CDR3 bases are TGTGCCAGCAGCCACATAACAGCGGGGGGCTACAATGAGCAGTTCTTC. Protein product: CASSHITAGGYNEQFF.

This clonotype occurred many times. The V gene is TRBV7-9, the J gene TRBJ1-1, with TRBD1 identical over 7 bases. The CDR3 consists of 16 residues. V shed 5 bases and J 0 bases; nucleotides not matched to a gene: 9. Germline V lookup: CDR1 SEHNR, CDR2 FQNEAQ (reference sequence). The chain's CDR3 is CASSPTGPGLNTEAFF. The CDR3 DNA follows: TGTGCCAGCAGCCCGACAGGGCCAGGATTGAACACTGAAGCTTTCTTT.

V and J are TRBV13 and TRBJ1-1, with TRBD1 as a possible D gene (5 bases). The ends were cut back, 2 bases at V and 0 bases at J, with 10 bases in the middle. Germline V gene data show CDR1 as PRHDT and CDR2 as FYEKMQ (reference sequence). The CDR3 consists of 15 residues. CDR3 sequence reads: CASSLRDGLNTEAFF. The DNA for the CDR3 is TGTGCCAGCAGCTTACGGGACGGACTGAACACTGAAGCTTTCTTT.

This clonotype was counted a few times. The rearrangement uses TRBV5-6 and TRBJ1-2; possibly TRBD1 for D (5 bases). CDR3 length equals 15 residues. Trimming removed 4 bases at V and 6 bases at J, with 19 bases between. Germline CDR1 reads SGHDT; CDR2 reads YYEEEE. The CDR3 nucleotides are TGTGCCAGCAGCCATCCGGACGTGGGACTGCATGGCTACACCTTC. Translating gives CASSHPDVGLHGYTF.

This clonotype came up many times. The chain has TRBV27 and TRBJ2-1, with D perhaps TRBD1 or TRBD2 (6 bases each). V lost 6 bases and J lost 6, with 12 bases in between. Germline V gives CDR1 MNHEY, CDR2 SMNVEV (reference sequence). CDR3 length equals 13 residues. CDR3 coding DNA: TGTGCCAGCAGACAGGGACTCGGCAATGAGCAGTTCTTC. This gives the protein CASRQGLGNEQFF.